This passage covers 9 T cell receptor beta chains from one sample sequenced in a study of CD8+CD57+ T cells in acquired aplastic anemia. Genomic DNA was employed as the template in profiling TCR beta VDJ and CDR3. TCRdb re-called the reads with MiXCR, one entry per CDR3 protein. The sample holds 89,000 or so distinct CDR3 sequences, less than 75% seen once. Only patients with CD8+CD57+ cell expansion on flow cytometry were chosen for sequencing. The source material was sorted CD4+, CD8+, or CD8+CD57+ T cells (not recorded which) from PBMCs. These receptors were obtained from a human donor with aplastic anemia.

This clonotype was recorded once. The chain joins TRBV25-1 to TRBJ1-3, with D possibly matching TRBD1 (6 bases). This CDR3 has 13 residues. Germline V gene sequence: CDR1 MGHDK, CDR2 SYGVNS. V was clipped by 10 bases and J by 0 bases, with 10 bases between them. CDR3 in DNA: TGTGCCACCCGAGGGGGCTCTGGAAACACCATATATTTT. This gives the protein CATRGGSGNTIYF.

This clonotype appeared many times. The J gene is TRBJ1-1, the V gene TRBV20-1, with unresolved D. Germline V gene data show CDR1 as DFQATT and CDR2 as SNEGSKA (reference sequence). This CDR3 has 14 amino acids. Deletions cut 6 bases from V and 9 bases from J, with 23 bases between. The CDR3 nucleotides are TGCAGTGCCTGGACGGAGCCCGAGGCGTCAAAAGCTTTCTTT. This gives the protein CSAWTEPEASKAFF.

This clonotype was counted once. J is TRBJ2-7 and V is TRBV11-1, with D perhaps matching TRBD1 (5 bases). In germline, CDR1 is SGHAT, CDR2 FQDESV (reference sequence). V lost 3 bases and J 7 bases, leaving 13 bases between the germline ends. The CDR3 runs to 13 residues. This CDR3 reads CASSFQGIGEQYF. The CDR3, as DNA: TGTGCCAGCAGCTTTCAGGGAATTGGAGAGCAGTACTTC. The full variable domain, rest sourced from reference TRBV11-1 and TRBJ2-7, is EAEVAQSPRYKITEKSQAVAFWCDPISGHATLYWYRQILGQGPELLVQFQDESVVDDSQLPKDRFSAERLKGVDSTLKIQPAELGDSAMYLCASSFQGIGEQYFGPGTRLTVT.

The V call is TRBV6-1, the J call TRBJ2-2, with 7 bases fitting TRBD2. The CDR3 has 12 residues. The germline V gene encodes CDR1 MNHNS and CDR2 SASEGT. Germline trimming cut 5 bases from V and 8 bases from J; bases unmatched to any gene: 2. The CDR3 region is CASSSSGGELFF. For the CDR3, the DNA is TGTGCCAGCAGTAGTAGCGGGGGGGAGCTGTTTTTT.

This clonotype has just a few counts. This chain joins TRBV11-1 and TRBJ2-3; TRBD2 matches 8 bases. The CDR3 is made up of 16 amino acids. Looked up from germline, CDR1 is SGHAT and CDR2 is FQDESV (reference sequence). The V gene end was trimmed by 5 bases and the J gene end by 5 bases; junction bases not matched to a gene: 12. CDR3 coding DNA: TGTGCCAGCAGCCCTTCGACTAGCGCATACGTAGATACGCAGTATTTT. This sequence encodes CASSPSTSAYVDTQYF.

The rearrangement joins TRBV20-1 to TRBJ2-7; 7 nucleotides line up with TRBD1. Per the germline V gene, CDR1 is DFQATT and CDR2 is SNEGSKA (reference sequence). The CDR3 contains 14 residues. With 3 bases clipped from V and 5 bases from J, the junction kept 10 bases outside the gene matches. As DNA, the CDR3 is TGCAGTGCTAGGTGGGAACAGGGGCCCCACGAGCAGTACTTC. Amino acid sequence: CSARWEQGPHEQYF.

This clonotype was counted many times. This chain links TRBV19 with TRBJ2-7; tentative D call: TRBD2 (5 bases). Trimming took 5 bases from V and 1 from J, leaving 15 bases between them. Germline lookup yields CDR1 LNHDA and CDR2 SQIVND (reference sequence). CDR3 size: 15 residues. As DNA, the CDR3 is TGTGCCAGTAGTGAGAGAGGCGGGTTATCCTACGAGCAGTACTTC. The encoded protein is CASSERGGLSYEQYF.

This chain uses TRBV2 with TRBJ1-4; perhaps TRBD1 as D (6 bases). Germline V gene lookup returns CDR1 SNHLY and CDR2 FYNNEI. The V end lost 5 bases, the J end lost 8 bases, and 12 bases lay between the germline ends. The CDR3 is made up of 13 amino acids. DNA for the CDR3: TGTGCCAGCAGTCGGGACAAGGCCGAAAAACTGTTTTTT. Its protein is CASSRDKAEKLFF.

The rearrangement joins TRBV29-1 to TRBJ2-1; 8 nucleotides line up with TRBD2. The CDR3 length is 14 residues. J gave up 5 bases and V 4 bases, and 7 bases lay outside the gene matches. In germline, CDR1 is SQVTM, CDR2 ANQGSEA. Written as DNA, the CDR3 is TGCAGCGTTGGTCGGGGGGGACAAAACAATGAGCAGTTCTTC. Translating gives CSVGRGGQNNEQFF.